These 22 T cell receptor beta chains came from one sample sequenced in a study of T-cell reconstitution after alpha-beta-depleted transplantation in children. Molecular barcoding with unique molecular identifiers was used for the TCRbeta library. One entry per CDR3 protein results from TCRdb running MiXCR on the PCR reads. This sample yields about 980,000 distinct CDR3 sequences, of which about 31% are seen a single time; roughly 28% belongs to the top ten. The sequencing here drew on PBMCs, mostly from graft donor cells, taken 360 days after TCRalphabeta/CD19-depleted stem cell transplant. These receptors were taken from a boy in the first two years of life who had a stem cell transplant for SCID, so the T cells may come from the graft donor.

This clonotype was seen at least ten times. The chain links TRBV20-1 to TRBJ2-5; perhaps TRBD2 as D (5 bases). Trimming cost V 1 base and J 5 bases, with 14 bases left between them. CDR1 is DFQATT and CDR2 is SNEGSKA in the germline V gene (reference sequence). CDR3 length: 14 amino acids. CDR3 loop: CSARAGIQGETQYF. The CDR3 DNA follows: TGCAGTGCTAGAGCGGGGATTCAAGGGGAGACCCAGTACTTC.

In its sample, this clonotype was seen a few times. J is TRBJ1-2 and V is TRBV20-1; TRBD1 is a possible D gene (6 bases). The length of the CDR3 is 12 residues. Germline CDR1 and CDR2: DFQATT and SNEGSKA (reference sequence). Trimming stripped 2 bases from V and 3 bases from J, with 7 bases between. The CDR3 protein is CSARNRDYGYTF. The CDR3 nucleotides are TGCAGTGCTAGAAACAGGGACTATGGCTACACCTTC.

This clonotype was counted only a few times. The chain is built from TRBV11-3 and TRBJ2-5, with D perhaps matching TRBD2 (6 bases). V was clipped by 5 bases and J by 3 bases, with 13 bases between them. Germline assignment: CDR1 SGHNT and CDR2 YENEEA. The CDR3 is made up of 14 amino acids. The chain's CDR3 is CASSPSREEETQYF. Here the CDR3 DNA reads TGTGCCAGCAGCCCATCTAGGGAGGAAGAGACCCAGTACTTC.

The CDR3: CASSATPVATDTQYF. The CDR3 coding sequence is TGTGCCAGCAGCGCCACACCCGTGGCCACAGATACGCAGTATTTT. The J gene is TRBJ2-3, the V gene TRBV5-6; D not resolved. V lost 4 bases to trimming and J lost 2 bases, with 14 bases between them. This CDR3 is built from 15 residues. Germline CDR1 reads SGHDT; CDR2 reads YYEEEE.

This clonotype was observed at least ten times. The V call is TRBV20-1, the J call TRBJ2-5, with D unclear. The germline V gene encodes CDR1 DFQATT and CDR2 SNEGSKA (reference sequence). The CDR3 sequence is 12 residues long. The V end lost 7 bases, the J end lost 5 bases, and 14 bases lay between the germline ends. CDR3: CSGGSRRETQYF. The CDR3 DNA is TGCAGTGGAGGCTCCAGACGGGAGACCCAGTACTTC.

The chain carries TRBV19 and TRBJ2-7, with 8 nucleotides matching TRBD2. There are 14 residues in the CDR3. Germline lookup yields CDR1 LNHDA and CDR2 SQIVND (reference sequence). The ends lost 5 bases at V and 2 bases at J; junction bases unmatched: 5. CDR3 sequence (DNA): TGTGCCAGTAGTCAGACTAGCGCTACCTACGAGCAGTACTTC. Protein sequence: CASSQTSATYEQYF.

The chain joins TRBV29-1 to TRBJ2-1; 7 bases match TRBD2. Germline CDR1 reads SQVTM; CDR2 reads ANQGSEA. This CDR3 contains 13 residues. V lost 6 bases, J lost 10 bases, and 12 bases stayed unmatched. The CDR3 sequence: CSVGLLVNQEQFF. Written as DNA, the CDR3 is TGCAGCGTGGGACTACTAGTTAACCAGGAGCAGTTCTTC.

V is TRBV15 and J is TRBJ2-1; 11 nucleotides line up with TRBD2. CDR3 length equals 17 residues. From germline, CDR1 is LNHNV and CDR2 YYDKDF (reference sequence). The trim removed 3 bases at V and 8 bases at J, leaving 12 bases unmatched. The CDR3 reads CATSSLMTSGEAHEQFF. CDR3 coding DNA: TGTGCCACCAGCAGCCTGATGACTAGCGGGGAAGCCCATGAGCAGTTCTTC.

The chain is built from TRBV6-1 and TRBJ2-3, with 7 bases aligning to TRBD2. CDR3 length equals 16 residues. Per germline, CDR1 MNHNS and CDR2 SASEGT. Germline trimming cut 6 bases from V and 4 bases from J; bases unmatched to any gene: 13. CDR3 bases: TGTGCCAGCAGCCGACTTGTAGGACTAGTCCCAGATACGCAGTATTTT. It is translated as CASSRLVGLVPDTQYF.

The chain employs TRBV15 and TRBJ1-1; 9 nucleotides line up with TRBD1. The trim removed 5 bases at V and 3 bases at J, leaving 4 bases unmatched. Looked up from germline, CDR1 is LNHNV and CDR2 is YYDKDF (reference sequence). CDR3 length equals 14 residues. The CDR3 nucleotides read TGTGCCACCAGCGTCGACAGGGGGGACACTGAAGCTTTCTTT. Its protein is CATSVDRGDTEAFF.

This clonotype was found a few times. This chain joins TRBV27 and TRBJ2-3, with 10 bases matching TRBD2. CDR1 MNHEY and CDR2 SMNVEV come from the germline V gene (reference sequence). The CDR3 has 14 amino acids. V was pared by 2 bases and J by 5 bases, with 1 base of the junction left unmatched. Here the CDR3 reads CASSLRTSGDTQYF. Here the CDR3 DNA reads TGTGCCAGCAGTTTACGGACTAGCGGAGATACGCAGTATTTT.

This clonotype was counted only a few times. J is TRBJ2-7 and V is TRBV29-1, with D possibly matching TRBD2 (6 bases). V lost 7 bases and J 2 bases, leaving 21 bases between the germline ends. The CDR3 loop spans 15 amino acids. Germline V gene data show CDR1 as SQVTM and CDR2 as ANQGSEA. The CDR3 is CSARTGVGETYEQYF. The CDR3 DNA is TGCAGCGCCCGGACGGGGGTAGGGGAGACCTACGAGCAGTACTTC.

The rearrangement links TRBV6-1 to TRBJ1-5, with D perhaps TRBD1 (5 bases). The CDR3 consists of 14 residues. V gave up 5 bases and J gave up 3 bases, with 11 bases separating them. CDR1 MNHNS and CDR2 SASEGT come from the germline V gene. In nucleotides, the CDR3 is TGTGCCAGCAGTCGGGACGGCAACAATCAGCCCCAGCATTTT. This gives the protein CASSRDGNNQPQHF.

The chain's CDR3 is CSARLQGRVSGEQYF. The CDR3 region has the DNA TGCAGTGCTAGATTACAGGGACGAGTCTCGGGGGAGCAGTACTTC. The rearrangement uses TRBV20-1 and TRBJ2-7; D may be TRBD1 (6 bases). Germline-derived CDR1 and CDR2 are DFQATT and SNEGSKA (reference sequence). The CDR3 spans 15 residues. Between the trimmed V and J ends, which lost 2 bases and 7 bases, there was a span of 21 bases.

This clonotype was seen at least ten times. At one end, the junction sequence differs from germline, possibly due to a read error. The V call is TRBV5-1, the J call TRBJ2-7, with D possibly TRBD1 on 5 matching bases. CDR3 size: 13 residues. The germline gives CDR1 SGHRS, CDR2 YFSETQ. The CDR3 loop reads CASSLDKPYEQYF. The CDR3 nucleotides are TGCGCCAGCAGTTTGGACAAGCCCTACGAGCAGTACTTC.

This sequence joins TRBV12-3 or TRBV12-4 and TRBJ1-4, with 10 nucleotides matching TRBD1. The V gene end was trimmed by 5 bases and the J gene end by 12 bases; junction bases not matched to a gene: 15. This CDR3 has 16 amino acids. This chain's CDR3 is CASSTGTGARGLELFF. In DNA, the CDR3 is TGTGCCAGCAGTACCGGGACAGGGGCCCGCGGCTTAGAACTGTTTTTT.

This clonotype was counted only a few times. The chain carries TRBV6-5 and TRBJ1-3; D is ambiguous. The germline V gene has CDR1 MNHEY and CDR2 SVGAGI. CDR3 length: 13 residues. Between the trimmed V and J ends, which lost 0 bases and 8 bases, there was a span of 8 bases. The CDR3 bases are TGTGCCAGCAGTTACTCGCTTCTCGACACCATATATTTT. It encodes CASSYSLLDTIYF.

This rearrangement joins TRBV19 to TRBJ2-1, with TRBD2 matching over 7 bases. The germline CDR1 and CDR2 sequences are LNHDA and SQIVND (reference sequence). The length of the CDR3 is 15 residues. Losses at the gene ends were 5 bases for V and 6 bases for J; bases not matched to a gene: 10. Written as DNA, the CDR3 is TGTGCCAGTAGTCAAGGACTAGTCCGCGGCAATGAGCAGTTCTTC. As protein: CASSQGLVRGNEQFF.

The V call is TRBV11-2, the J call TRBJ2-3; 13 nucleotides agree with TRBD2. The J segment lost 0 bases and the V segment lost 5 bases, leaving 8 bases of the junction unmatched. The CDR3 contains 18 residues. Germline CDR1 SGHAT, CDR2 FQNNGV. CDR3 DNA: TGTGCCAGCAGCACGAGACCGGGACTAGCGGGGAGCACAGATACGCAGTATTTT. As protein: CASSTRPGLAGSTDTQYF.

The chain is built from TRBV29-1 and TRBJ2-1; D is unresolved. CDR1 is SQVTM, CDR2 ANQGSEA, per germline. This CDR3 spans 13 amino acids. V shed 5 bases and J shed 2 bases, with 10 bases lying between them. The CDR3 loop is CSVMTVPYNEQFF. The CDR3 coding sequence is TGCAGCGTTATGACGGTCCCCTACAATGAGCAGTTCTTC.

A few counts support this clonotype. The genes are TRBV9 and TRBJ2-2; D may be TRBD2 (6 bases). This CDR3 region has 16 residues. Germline lookup yields CDR1 SGDLS and CDR2 YYNGEE. V was shortened by 6 bases and J by 5 bases, with 20 bases between the two germline ends. CDR3 in DNA: TGTGCCAGCACGGTGGGGGGTCCTAGGGGAACCGGGGAGCTGTTTTTT. Its protein is CASTVGGPRGTGELFF. The whole variable domain, remainder taken from reference TRBV9 and TRBJ2-2, is DSGVTQTPKHLITATGQRVTLRCSPRSGDLSVYWYQQSLDQGLQFLIQYYNGEERAKGNILERFSAQQFPDLHSELNLSSLELGDSALYFCASTVGGPRGTGELFFGEGSRLTVL.

The chain carries TRBV30 and TRBJ2-5, with unresolved D. Germline CDR1 GTSNPN, CDR2 SVGIG (reference sequence). CDR3 size: 12 residues. The CDR3 spells CVWSRQQETQYF. For the CDR3, the DNA is TGTGTTTGGAGCAGGCAACAAGAGACCCAGTACTTC.